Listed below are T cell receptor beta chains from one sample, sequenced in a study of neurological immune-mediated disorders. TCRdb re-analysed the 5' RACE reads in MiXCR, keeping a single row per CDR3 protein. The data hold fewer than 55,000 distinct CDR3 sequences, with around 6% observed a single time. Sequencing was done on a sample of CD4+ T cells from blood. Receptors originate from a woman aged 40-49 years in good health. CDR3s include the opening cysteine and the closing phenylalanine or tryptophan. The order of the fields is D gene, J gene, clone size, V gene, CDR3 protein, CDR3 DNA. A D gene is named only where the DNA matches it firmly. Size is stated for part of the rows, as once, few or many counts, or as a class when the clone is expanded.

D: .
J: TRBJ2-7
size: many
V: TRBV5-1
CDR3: CASSLASSPYEQYF
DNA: TGCGCCAGCAGCTTGGCCTCTTCGCCCTACGAGCAGTACTTC

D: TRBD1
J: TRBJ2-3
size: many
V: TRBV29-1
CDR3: CSVDGQESTDTQYF
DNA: TGCAGCGTTGATGGACAGGAGAGCACAGATACGCAGTATTTT

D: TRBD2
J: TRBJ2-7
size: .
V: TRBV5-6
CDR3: CASSVGGLAAYEQYF
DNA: TGTGCCAGCAGCGTGGGAGGGCTAGCGGCTTACGAGCAGTACTTC

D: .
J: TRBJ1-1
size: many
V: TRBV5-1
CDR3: CASSLEPDTEAFF
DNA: TGCGCCAGCAGCTTGGAACCGGACACTGAAGCTTTCTTT

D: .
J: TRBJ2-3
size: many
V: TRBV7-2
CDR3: CASSIGGFTDTQYF
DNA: TGTGCCAGCAGCATCGGAGGTTTCACAGATACGCAGTATTTT

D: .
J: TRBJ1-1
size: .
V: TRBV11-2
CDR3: CAGSLVGGDTEAYF
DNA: TGTGCCGGCAGCTTAGTAGGGGGTGACACTGAAGCTTACTTT

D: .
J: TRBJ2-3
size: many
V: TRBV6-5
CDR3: CASSPSATSTDTQYF
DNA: TGTGCCAGCAGTCCTAGCGCTACTAGCACAGATACGCAGTATTTT

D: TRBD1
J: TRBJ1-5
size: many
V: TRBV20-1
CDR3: CSAKKTGNTQPQHF
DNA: TGCAGTGCTAAAAAGACAGGGAATACTCAGCCCCAGCATTTT

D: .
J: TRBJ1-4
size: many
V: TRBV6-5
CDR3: CASSRTPLAVATNEKLFF
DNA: TGTGCCAGCAGTCGAACTCCTCTGGCAGTTGCAACTAATGAAAAACTGTTTTTT

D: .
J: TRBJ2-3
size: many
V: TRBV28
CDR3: CASSLFQGFADTQYF
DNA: TGTGCCAGCAGTTTATTCCAGGGATTTGCCGATACGCAGTATTTT

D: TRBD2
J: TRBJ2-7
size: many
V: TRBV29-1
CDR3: CSVVGTSGRTYEQYF
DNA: TGCAGCGTTGTGGGGACTAGCGGGAGGACCTACGAGCAGTACTTC

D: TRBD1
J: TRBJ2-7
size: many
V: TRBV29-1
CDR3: CSVERTGTYEQYF
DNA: TGCAGCGTTGAAAGGACAGGGACCTACGAGCAGTACTTC

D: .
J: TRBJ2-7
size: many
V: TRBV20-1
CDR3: CASGVSYEQYF
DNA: TGCGCCAGCGGAGTTTCCTACGAGCAGTACTTC

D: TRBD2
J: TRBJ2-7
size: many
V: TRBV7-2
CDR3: CASSRVAGDTYEQYF
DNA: TGTGCCAGCAGCCGCGTGGCGGGAGATACCTACGAGCAGTACTTC

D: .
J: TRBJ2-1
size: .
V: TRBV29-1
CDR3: CSVEGDGQFF
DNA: TGCAGCGTTGAAGGGGACGGGCAGTTCTTC

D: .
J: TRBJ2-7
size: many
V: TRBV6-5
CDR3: CASSYTPEATYEQYF
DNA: TGTGCCAGCAGTTACACCCCTGAGGCTACCTACGAGCAGTACTTC

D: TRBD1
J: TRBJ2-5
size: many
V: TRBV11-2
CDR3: CASSLGQGRETQYF
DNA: TGTGCCAGCAGCTTAGGACAGGGGAGAGAGACCCAGTACTTC

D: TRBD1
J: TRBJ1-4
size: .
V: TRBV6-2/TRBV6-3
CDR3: CATRQGGLATNEKLFF
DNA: TGTGCCACCCGGCAGGGGGGACTGGCAACTAATGAAAAACTGTTTTTT

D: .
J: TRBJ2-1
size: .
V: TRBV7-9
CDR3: CASSFQGLGEQFF
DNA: TGTGCCAGCAGCTTTCAGGGGCTGGGTGAGCAGTTCTTC

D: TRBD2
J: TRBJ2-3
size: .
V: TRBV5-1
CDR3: CASSDPRGGSTDTHCF
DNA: TGCGCCAGCAGCGACCCCCGGGGGGGAAGCACAGATACGCATTGTTTT

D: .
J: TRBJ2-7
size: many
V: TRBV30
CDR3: CARRTGANKYEQYF
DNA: TGTGCAAGGCGAACGGGGGCGAATAAATACGAGCAGTACTTC

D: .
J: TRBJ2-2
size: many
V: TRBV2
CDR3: CASRDDIGELFF
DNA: TGTGCCAGCAGGGACGACATCGGGGAGCTGTTTTTT

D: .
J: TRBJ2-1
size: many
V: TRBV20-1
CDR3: CSARAAGRAGYNEQFF
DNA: TGCAGTGCTAGAGCTGCCGGGCGGGCGGGCTACAATGAGCAGTTCTTC

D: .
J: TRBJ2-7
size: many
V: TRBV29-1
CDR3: CSVQGTYEQYF
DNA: TGCAGCGTTCAGGGTACCTACGAGCAGTACTTC

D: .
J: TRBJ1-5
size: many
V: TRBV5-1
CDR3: CASSLSGNQPQHF
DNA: TGCGCCAGCAGCTTGTCAGGAAATCAGCCCCAGCATTTT

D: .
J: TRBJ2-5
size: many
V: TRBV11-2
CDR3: CASSPQSVGGGETQYF
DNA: TGTGCCAGCAGCCCCCAGTCGGTTGGGGGAGGAGAGACCCAGTACTTC

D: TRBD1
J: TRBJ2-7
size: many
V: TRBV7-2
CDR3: CASSGRDRGFYEQYF
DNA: TGTGCCAGCAGCGGCCGGGACAGGGGGTTTTACGAGCAGTACTTC

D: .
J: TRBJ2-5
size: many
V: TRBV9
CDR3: CASSEAEGRETQYF
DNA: TGTGCCAGCAGCGAGGCGGAGGGGAGGGAGACCCAGTACTTC

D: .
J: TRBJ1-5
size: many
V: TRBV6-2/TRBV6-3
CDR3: CASNRAGIAQPQHF
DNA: TGTGCCAGTAACCGGGCAGGGATAGCTCAGCCCCAGCATTTT

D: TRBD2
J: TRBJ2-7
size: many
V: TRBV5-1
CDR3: CASSLEQGTSGSYEQYF
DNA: TGCGCCAGCAGCTTGGAACAAGGGACTAGCGGCTCCTACGAGCAGTACTTC

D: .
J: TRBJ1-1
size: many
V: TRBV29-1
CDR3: CSVVATGTWRDTEAFF
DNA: TGCAGCGTTGTCGCCACGGGGACTTGGAGGGACACTGAAGCTTTCTTT

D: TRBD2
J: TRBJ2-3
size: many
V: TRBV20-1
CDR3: CSAGPGLAGLADTQYF
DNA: TGCAGTGCCGGGCCGGGACTAGCGGGACTAGCGGATACGCAGTATTTT

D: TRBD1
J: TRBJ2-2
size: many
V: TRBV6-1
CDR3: CASRPTTGAGELFF
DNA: TGTGCCAGCAGACCCACAACAGGGGCCGGGGAGCTGTTTTTT

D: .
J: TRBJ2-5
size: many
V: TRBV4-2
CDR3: CASSKGGVETQYF
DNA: TGTGCCAGCAGCAAAGGTGGGGTAGAGACCCAGTACTTC

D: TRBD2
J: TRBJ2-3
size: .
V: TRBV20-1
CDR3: CSASWREFTDTQYF
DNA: TGCAGTGCTAGTTGGCGGGAGTTCACAGATACGCAGTATTTT

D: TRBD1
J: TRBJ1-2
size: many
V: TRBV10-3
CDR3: CAISGGTGGSYGYTF
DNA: TGTGCCATCAGTGGGGGGACAGGGGGCAGCTATGGCTACACCTTC

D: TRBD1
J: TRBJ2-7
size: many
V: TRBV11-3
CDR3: CASSPGQGDEQYF
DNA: TGTGCCAGCAGCCCGGGACAGGGGGACGAGCAGTACTTC

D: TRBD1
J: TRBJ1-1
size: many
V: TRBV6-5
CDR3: CASRPLQGAGTEAFF
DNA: TGTGCCAGCAGACCTTTACAGGGGGCGGGCACTGAAGCTTTCTTT

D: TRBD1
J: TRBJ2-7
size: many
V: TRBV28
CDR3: CASSVGQSYEQYF
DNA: TGTGCCAGCAGTGTGGGACAGAGCTACGAGCAGTACTTC

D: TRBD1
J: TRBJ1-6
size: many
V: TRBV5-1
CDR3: CASSLGDRGDSPLHF
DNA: TGCGCCAGCAGCTTGGGGGACAGGGGTGATTCACCCCTCCACTTT

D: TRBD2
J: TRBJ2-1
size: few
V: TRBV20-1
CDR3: CSTEVGLAGGPNEQFF
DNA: TGCAGTACAGAAGTGGGACTAGCGGGAGGGCCCAATGAGCAGTTCTTC

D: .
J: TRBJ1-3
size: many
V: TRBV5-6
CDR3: CASSYRVGNTIYF
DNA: TGTGCCAGCAGCTACAGGGTCGGAAACACCATATATTTT

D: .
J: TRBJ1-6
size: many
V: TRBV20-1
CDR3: CSAPRGGQGGSPLHF
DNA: TGCAGTGCCCCAAGGGGTGGGCAGGGAGGTTCACCCCTCCACTTT

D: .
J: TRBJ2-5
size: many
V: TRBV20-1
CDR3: CRGGAQETQYF
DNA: TGCAGAGGAGGGGCCCAAGAGACCCAGTACTTC

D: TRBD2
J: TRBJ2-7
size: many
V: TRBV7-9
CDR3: CASSMTSGSYEQYF
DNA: TGTGCCAGCAGCATGACTAGCGGCTCCTACGAGCAGTACTTC

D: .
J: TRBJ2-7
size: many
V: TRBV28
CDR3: CASSQTGRGYEQYF
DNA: TGTGCCAGCAGCCAGACAGGGAGGGGCTACGAGCAGTACTTC

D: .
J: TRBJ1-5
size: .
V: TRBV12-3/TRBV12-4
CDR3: CASRAGVLSNQPQHF
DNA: TGTGCCAGCAGAGCAGGGGTCCTTAGCAATCAGCCCCAGCATTTT

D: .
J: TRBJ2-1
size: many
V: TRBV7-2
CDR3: CATKDGRWNEQFF
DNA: TGTGCCACCAAAGACGGAAGGTGGAATGAGCAGTTCTTC

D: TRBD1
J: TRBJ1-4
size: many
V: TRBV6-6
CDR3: CASSGRGTATTEKLFF
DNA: TGTGCCAGCAGTGGACGGGGGACAGCAACCACCGAAAAACTGTTTTTT

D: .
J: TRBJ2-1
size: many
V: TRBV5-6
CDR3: CASSSQAPYNEQFF
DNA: TGTGCCAGCAGCTCCCAAGCGCCTTACAATGAGCAGTTCTTC

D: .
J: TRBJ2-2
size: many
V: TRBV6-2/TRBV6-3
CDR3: CASSSQNTGELFF
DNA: TGTGCCAGCAGTTCCCAGAACACCGGGGAGCTGTTTTTT

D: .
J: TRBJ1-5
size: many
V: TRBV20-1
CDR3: CSADGSTEFNQPQHF
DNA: TGCAGTGCTGACGGCTCGACAGAGTTCAATCAGCCCCAGCATTTT

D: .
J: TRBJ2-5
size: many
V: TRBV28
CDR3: CASSLGSRGKGTQYF
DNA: TGTGCCAGCAGTTTAGGGAGTCGGGGAAAGGGGACCCAGTACTTC

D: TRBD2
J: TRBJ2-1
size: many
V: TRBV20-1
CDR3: CSASPIRGGEQFF
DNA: TGCAGTGCTAGCCCAATCCGGGGGGGTGAGCAGTTCTTC